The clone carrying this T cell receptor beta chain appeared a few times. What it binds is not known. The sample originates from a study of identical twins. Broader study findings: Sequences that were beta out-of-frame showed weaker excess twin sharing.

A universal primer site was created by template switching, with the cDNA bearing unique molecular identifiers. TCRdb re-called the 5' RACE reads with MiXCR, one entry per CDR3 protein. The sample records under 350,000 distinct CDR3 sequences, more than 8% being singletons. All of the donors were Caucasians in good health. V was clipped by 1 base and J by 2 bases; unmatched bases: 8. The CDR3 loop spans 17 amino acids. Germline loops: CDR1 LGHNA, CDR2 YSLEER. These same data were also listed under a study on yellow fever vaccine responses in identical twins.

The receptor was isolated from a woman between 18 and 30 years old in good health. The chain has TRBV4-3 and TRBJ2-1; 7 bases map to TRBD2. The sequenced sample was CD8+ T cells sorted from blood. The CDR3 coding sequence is TGCGCCAGCAGCCAAGTAGGTACTAGCGAGGCCTACAATGAGCAGTTCTTC. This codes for CASSQVGTSEAYNEQFF.